This T cell receptor (beta chain) comes out of a study of blood T cell repertoires in COVID-19 (dated by TCRdb to 2018 to 2020). In the study overall: Samples covering the acute and convalescent phases of COVID-19 were provided by collaborators in the United States, Italy and Spain. Where available, HLA class I and class II types were taken from metadata supplied by the sample provider and were not determined by assay-based typing. The repertoires were made available in a free public database intended to serve as a resource for research on the immune response to SARS-CoV-2. Deeply sampled blood TCRbeta repertoires from subjects exposed to, actively infected with, or recovered from COVID-19 were included in the dataset. The sample metadata nearly always contained a de-identified subject ID, COVID-19 status, age in years and sex. The material from the prospective study consisted of cDNA or gDNA derived from T cells, B-cell-depleted T cells, or PBMCs. The samples were drawn from the first 160 participants of the ongoing ImmuneRACE study and from 950 to 1,500 subjects provided by 6 global collaborators.

Regarding this clone: What antigen it recognizes has not been identified. No clone much larger than this one lies a single base away; base qualities are absent.

From the germline V gene, CDR1 is SGHDT and CDR2 is YYEEEE. The CDR3 spans 18 residues, from the cysteine through the phenylalanine. Only the CDR3 DNA is retained, 54 bases long and in frame from the first base. The junction shows trimming of 2 bases on V and 0 bases on J, and the gene matches do not reach 7 bases of it. Study-level results and caveats: The amount of clinical and demographic metadata varied by source and participant and was provided uncurated.

TCRbeta CDR3 regions were amplified from genomic DNA by means of the immunoSEQ Assay, a bias-controlled multiplex PCR. The published analysis was carried out like this. Nucleated cell counts per sample were estimated from amplification of reference gene primers within the assay. To quantify the absolute abundance of each unique TCRbeta CDR3 rearrangement, sequence reads were collapsed and filtered. For each sample, productive Simpson clonality was calculated as the square root of Simpson's diversity index across productive rearrangements. As stored in TCRdb, this immuneACCESS dataset retains in-frame rearrangements with V and J assigned. A fraction of the clones does not appear; measured against another copy, unresolved V genes explain less than half of the discrepancy, and the remainder lacks a known reason. From that table come the V and J calls and clone size; the DNA was used to work out D and trimming. This sample is represented by around 310,000 clones; approximately 91% of them were singletons. Roughly a tenth of the sample belongs to the ten largest clones.

Enrolling through a virtual design, the prospective study's participants ranged in age from roughly 18 to 89 years and lived across some 22 United States geographic areas. In the prospective study, participants were assigned to cohorts based on the clinical history participants reported in a screening survey and a study questionnaire. Recovered participants in ImmuneRACE Cohort 3 were defined by two consecutive negative NP/OP PCR tests, clearance by a healthcare professional, or resolution of symptoms. Each participant in the prospective study had whole blood, serum and a nasopharyngeal or oropharyngeal swab collected by mobile phlebotomists. Participants in the prospective study had the option to provide additional blood draws and questionnaires over an approximately 2-month period. Prospective study blood samples were shipped either frozen or at room temperature before DNA extraction.

The TCR comes from a woman in her forties who had recovered from COVID-19. What was sequenced was PBMCs or T cells enriched from blood (not recorded which). Here the chain combines TRBV5-6 and TRBJ2-2, with TRBD2 matching 10 junction bases. Read as DNA, the sequence is TGTGCCAGCAGCTTACGGACTAGCGGTTCATCGAACACCGGGGAGCTGTTTTTT. Its product reads: CASSLRTSGSSNTGELFF.